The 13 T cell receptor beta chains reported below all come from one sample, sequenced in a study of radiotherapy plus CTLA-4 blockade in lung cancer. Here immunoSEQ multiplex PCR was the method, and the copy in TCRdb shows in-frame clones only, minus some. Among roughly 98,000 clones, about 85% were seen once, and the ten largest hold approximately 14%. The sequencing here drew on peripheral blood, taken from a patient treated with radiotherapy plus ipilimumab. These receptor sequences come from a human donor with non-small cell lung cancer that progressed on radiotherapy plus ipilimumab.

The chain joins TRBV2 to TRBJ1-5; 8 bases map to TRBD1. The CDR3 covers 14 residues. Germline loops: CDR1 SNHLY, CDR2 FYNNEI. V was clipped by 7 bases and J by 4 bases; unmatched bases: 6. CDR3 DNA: TGTGCCAGCACCGAGGACAGGGTAAATCAGCCCCAGCATTTT. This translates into CASTEDRVNQPQHF. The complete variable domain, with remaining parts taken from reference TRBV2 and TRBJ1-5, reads EPEVTQTPSHQVTQMGQEVILRCVPISNHLYFYWYRQILGQKVEFLVSFYNNEISEKSEIFDDQFSVERPDGSNFTLKIRSTKLEDSAMYFCASTEDRVNQPQHFGDGTRLSIL.

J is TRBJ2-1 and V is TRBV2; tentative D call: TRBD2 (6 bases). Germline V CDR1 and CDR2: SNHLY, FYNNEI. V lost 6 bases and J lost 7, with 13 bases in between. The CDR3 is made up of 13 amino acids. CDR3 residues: CASSPGSWNEQFF. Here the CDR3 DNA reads TGTGCCAGCAGCCCCGGGAGCTGGAATGAGCAGTTCTTC.

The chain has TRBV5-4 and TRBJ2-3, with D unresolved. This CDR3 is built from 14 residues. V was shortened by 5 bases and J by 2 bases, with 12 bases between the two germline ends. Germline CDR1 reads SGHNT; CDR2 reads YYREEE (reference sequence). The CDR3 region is CASSPAQHTDTQYF. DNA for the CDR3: TGTGCCAGCAGTCCGGCACAGCACACAGATACGCAGTATTTT.

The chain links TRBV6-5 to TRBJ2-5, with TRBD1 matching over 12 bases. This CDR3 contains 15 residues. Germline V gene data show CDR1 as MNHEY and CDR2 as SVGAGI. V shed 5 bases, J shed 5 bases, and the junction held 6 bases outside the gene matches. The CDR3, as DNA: TGTGCCAGCAGTACTCGGGACAGGGGGCAGGAGACCCAGTACTTC. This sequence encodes CASSTRDRGQETQYF.

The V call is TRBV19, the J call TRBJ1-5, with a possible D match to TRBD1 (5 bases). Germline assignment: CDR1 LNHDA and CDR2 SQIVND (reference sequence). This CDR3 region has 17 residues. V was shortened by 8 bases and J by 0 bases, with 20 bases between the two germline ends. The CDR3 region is CASENNPGLYSNQPQHF. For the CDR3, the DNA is TGTGCCAGTGAAAATAATCCGGGACTTTATAGCAATCAGCCCCAGCATTTT.

The CDR3: CSVVASSYGYTF. The DNA for the CDR3 is TGCAGCGTTGTGGCCAGCTCCTATGGCTACACCTTC. This chain links TRBV29-1 with TRBJ1-2, with D unclear. The germline V gene encodes CDR1 SQVTM and CDR2 ANQGSEA. The CDR3 consists of 12 residues. V lost 4 bases and J 4 bases, leaving 10 bases between the germline ends.

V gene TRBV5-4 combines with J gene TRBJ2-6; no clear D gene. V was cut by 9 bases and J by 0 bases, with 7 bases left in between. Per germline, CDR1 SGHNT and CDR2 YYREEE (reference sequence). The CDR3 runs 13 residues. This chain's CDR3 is CATHPSGANVLTF. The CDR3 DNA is TGTGCCACGCACCCCTCTGGGGCCAACGTCCTGACTTTC.

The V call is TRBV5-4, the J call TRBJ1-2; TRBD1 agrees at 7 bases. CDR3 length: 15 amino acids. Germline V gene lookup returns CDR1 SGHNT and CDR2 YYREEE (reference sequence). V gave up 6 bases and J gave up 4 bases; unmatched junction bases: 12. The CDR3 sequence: CASTETGIPSYGYTF. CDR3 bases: TGTGCCAGCACCGAGACAGGGATCCCCAGCTATGGCTACACCTTC.

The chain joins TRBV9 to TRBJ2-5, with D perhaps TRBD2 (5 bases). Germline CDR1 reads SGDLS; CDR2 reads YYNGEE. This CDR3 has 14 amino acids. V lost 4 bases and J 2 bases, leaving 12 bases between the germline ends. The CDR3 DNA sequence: TGTGCCAGCAGCCCGAGGGCAACTCAAGAGACCCAGTACTTC. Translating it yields CASSPRATQETQYF.

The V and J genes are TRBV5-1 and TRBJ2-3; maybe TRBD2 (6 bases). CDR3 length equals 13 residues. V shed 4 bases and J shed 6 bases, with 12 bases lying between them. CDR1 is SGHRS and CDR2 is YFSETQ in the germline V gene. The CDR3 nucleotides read TGCGCCAGCAGCCCGCAAGGAGGGGATACGCAGTATTTT. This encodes CASSPQGGDTQYF. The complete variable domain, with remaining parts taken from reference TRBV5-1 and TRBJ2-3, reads KAGVTQTPRYLIKTRGQQVTLSCSPISGHRSVSWYQQTPGQGLQFLFEYFSETQRNKGNFPGRFSGRQFSNSRSEMNVSTLELGDSALYLCASSPQGGDTQYFGPGTRLTVL.

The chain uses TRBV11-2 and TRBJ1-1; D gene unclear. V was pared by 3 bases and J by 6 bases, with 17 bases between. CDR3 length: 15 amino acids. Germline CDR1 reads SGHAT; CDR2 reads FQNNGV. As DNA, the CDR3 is TGTGCCAGCAGCTTTAGTGAGATCGGACTTTCTGAAGCTTTCTTT. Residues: CASSFSEIGLSEAFF.

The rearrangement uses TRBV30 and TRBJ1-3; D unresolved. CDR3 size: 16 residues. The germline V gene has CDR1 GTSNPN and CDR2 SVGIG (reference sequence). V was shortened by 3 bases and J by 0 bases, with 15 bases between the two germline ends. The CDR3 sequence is CAWSRLRVLSGNTIYF. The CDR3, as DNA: TGTGCCTGGAGCCGTTTGAGAGTCCTCTCTGGAAACACCATATATTTT.

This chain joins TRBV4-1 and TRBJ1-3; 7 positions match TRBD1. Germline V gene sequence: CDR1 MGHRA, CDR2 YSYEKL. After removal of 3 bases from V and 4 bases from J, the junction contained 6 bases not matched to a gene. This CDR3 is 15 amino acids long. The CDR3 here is CASSQNRGGGNTIYF. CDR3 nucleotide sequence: TGCGCCAGCAGCCAGAACAGGGGCGGGGGAAACACCATATATTTT.